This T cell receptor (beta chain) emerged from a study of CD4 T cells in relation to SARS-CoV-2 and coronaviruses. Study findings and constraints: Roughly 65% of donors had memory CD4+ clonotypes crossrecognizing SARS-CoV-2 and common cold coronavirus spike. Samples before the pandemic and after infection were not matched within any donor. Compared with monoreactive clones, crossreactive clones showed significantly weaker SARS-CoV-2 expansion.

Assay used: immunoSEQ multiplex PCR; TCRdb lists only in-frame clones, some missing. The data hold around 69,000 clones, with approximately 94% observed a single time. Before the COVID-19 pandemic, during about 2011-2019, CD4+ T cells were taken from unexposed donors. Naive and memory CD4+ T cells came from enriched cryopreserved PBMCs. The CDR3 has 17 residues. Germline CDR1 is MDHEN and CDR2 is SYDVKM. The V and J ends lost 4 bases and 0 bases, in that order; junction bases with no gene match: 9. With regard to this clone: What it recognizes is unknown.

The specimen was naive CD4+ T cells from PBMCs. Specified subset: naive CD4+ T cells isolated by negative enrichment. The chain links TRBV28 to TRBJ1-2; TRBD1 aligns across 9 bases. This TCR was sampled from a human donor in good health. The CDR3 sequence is CASSSTGTGKSNYGYTF. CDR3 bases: TGTGCCAGCAGTTCCACCGGGACAGGGAAATCTAACTATGGCTACACCTTC.